This entry lists 2 T cell receptor beta chains sequenced from one sample in a study of T cell responses to AZD1222 COVID-19 vaccine. Assay: immunoSEQ multiplex PCR; the TCRdb copy retains only in-frame clones and omits some. This table holds fewer than 150,000 clones, more than 75% found once. The sequences come from peripheral blood, collected on day 0 of AZD1222 vaccination. These receptors came from an adult in good health.

V and J are TRBV10-3 and TRBJ2-1, with TRBD2 matching 11 bases. The V gene end was trimmed by 3 bases and the J gene end by 7 bases; junction bases not matched to a gene: 5. The CDR3 runs to 15 residues. Germline V lookup: CDR1 ENHRY, CDR2 SYGVKD. CDR3 in DNA: TGTGCCATCAGTGAAAAACTAGCGGGGGAGAATGAGCAGTTCTTC. Encoded protein: CAISEKLAGENEQFF.

This chain joins TRBV30 and TRBJ1-6; 8 nucleotides line up with TRBD1. Unmatched junction bases numbered 12, after V lost 1 base and J lost 7 bases. The CDR3 is 17 amino acids. Germline V gene data show CDR1 as GTSNPN and CDR2 as SVGIG (reference sequence). This chain's CDR3 is CAWSDGRGRVANSPLHF. CDR3 nucleotide sequence: TGTGCCTGGAGTGACGGCAGGGGGCGAGTGGCAAATTCACCCCTCCACTTT.